One and the same sample provided the 28 T cell receptor beta chains below, sequenced in a study of PD-1 blockade in mismatch repair-deficient tumors. Only in-frame clones appear in the TCRdb table, and some are missing; sequencing was by immunoSEQ multiplex PCR. The sample contains about 100,000 clones, 70% to 85% of which appear only once. The material sequenced was peripheral blood, taken about eight months after starting pembrolizumab. These receptors came from an adult with mismatch repair-deficient cancer.

J is TRBJ1-5 and V is TRBV30; no clear D gene. Germline V gene lookup returns CDR1 GTSNPN and CDR2 SVGIG (reference sequence). The CDR3 is 13 residues long. Trimming took off 2 bases at V and 3 bases at J, with 8 bases between the two ends. CDR3 region: CAWSPEYNQPQHF. The CDR3 nucleotides are TGTGCCTGGAGTCCTGAGTACAATCAGCCCCAGCATTTT. The full variable domain, its missing parts supplied by reference TRBV30 and TRBJ1-5, is SQTIHQWPATLVQPVGSPLSLECTVEGTSNPNLYWYRQAAGRGLQLLFYSVGIGQISSEVPQNLSASRPQDRQFILSSKKLLLSDSGFYLCAWSPEYNQPQHFGDGTRLSIL.

Concerning this clone itself: Compared with germline, one end of the junction differs, possibly owing to a read error. The V gene is TRBV7-7, the J gene TRBJ2-1, with 9 bases lining up with TRBD1. There are 14 residues in the CDR3. Per the germline V gene, CDR1 is SSHAT and CDR2 is FNYEAQ (reference sequence). CDR3 coding DNA: TGTGCTAGCAGCTCCGGGACAGGGTACAATGAGCAGTTCTTC. Protein sequence: CASSSGTGYNEQFF.

The V gene is TRBV6-1, the J gene TRBJ1-5; 9 bases align to TRBD1. The V gene's germline CDR1 is MNHNS and CDR2 SASEGT. J was trimmed by 2 bases and V by 10 bases; bases with no gene match: 6. The CDR3 has 14 residues. The CDR3 spells CAIQGQGGNQPQHF. CDR3 sequence (DNA): TGTGCCATACAGGGACAGGGTGGCAATCAGCCCCAGCATTTT.

The CDR3 here is CSVVLPGLGNQPQHF. CDR3 sequence (DNA): TGCAGCGTTGTCCTCCCGGGGCTTGGAAATCAGCCCCAGCATTTT. The genes are TRBV29-1 and TRBJ1-5; D is possibly TRBD1 (5 bases). The germline V gene has CDR1 SQVTM and CDR2 ANQGSEA. V was shortened by 4 bases and J by 4 bases, with 17 bases between the two germline ends. The CDR3 length is 15 residues.

This sequence joins TRBV4-3 and TRBJ2-1; TRBD2 might be the D (5 bases). The germline CDR1 and CDR2 sequences are LGHNA and YSLEER. There are 14 residues in the CDR3. V lost 4 bases to trimming and J lost 5 bases, with 12 bases between them. Here the CDR3 reads CASSLMDLNNEQFF. The CDR3 DNA reads TGCGCCAGCAGCCTAATGGACTTAAACAATGAGCAGTTCTTC.

The V gene is TRBV6-5, the J gene TRBJ1-1; D might be TRBD1 (5 bases). This CDR3 comprises 14 residues. Germline V gene data show CDR1 as MNHEY and CDR2 as SVGAGI. V lost 6 bases and J lost 12, with 23 bases in between. This CDR3 reads CASSDPGREAQTFF. The CDR3 bases are TGTGCCAGCAGCGACCCGGGACGGGAGGCCCAAACTTTCTTT.

This chain connects TRBV4-1 to TRBJ1-4; no definite D call. The CDR3 loop spans 13 amino acids. V lost 4 bases and J lost 7, with 10 bases in between. The germline V gene has CDR1 MGHRA and CDR2 YSYEKL. Here the CDR3 reads CASSRGEGEKLFF. The CDR3 DNA reads TGCGCCAGCAGCCGAGGCGAGGGTGAAAAACTGTTTTTT.

The chain links TRBV19 to TRBJ2-2; 7 bases map to TRBD2. This CDR3 contains 15 residues. In germline, CDR1 is LNHDA, CDR2 SQIVND (reference sequence). With V trimmed by 2 bases and J by 1 base, 1 base remained unmatched. The CDR3 loop reads CASSIRTRNTGELFF. DNA for the CDR3: TGTGCCAGTAGTATACGGACTAGGAACACCGGGGAGCTGTTTTTT.

This sequence joins TRBV30 and TRBJ2-3; TRBD1 aligns across 9 bases. The germline CDR1 and CDR2 sequences are GTSNPN and SVGIG (reference sequence). V trimming: 5 bases; J trimming: 6 bases; junction bases outside the gene matches: 9. CDR3 length: 14 residues. The CDR3 sequence: CAWGGTGPADTQYF. CDR3 nucleotide sequence: TGTGCCTGGGGCGGGACAGGGCCCGCTGATACGCAGTATTTT.

A few counts support this clone. J is TRBJ1-5 and V is TRBV11-2, with TRBD1 matching over 7 bases. V shed 11 bases and J 0 bases; nucleotides not matched to a gene: 10. The CDR3 is 15 amino acids. CDR1 is SGHAT, CDR2 FQNNGV, per germline. The CDR3 sequence is CACSTGVNSNQPQHF. For the CDR3, the DNA is TGTGCCTGTAGTACAGGGGTCAATAGCAATCAGCCCCAGCATTTT. Full variable domain (missing parts from reference TRBV11-2 and TRBJ1-5): EAGVAQSPRYKIIEKRQSVAFWCNPISGHATLYWYQQILGQGPKLLIQFQNNGVVDDSQLPKDRFSAERLKGVDSTLKIQPAKLEDSAVYLCACSTGVNSNQPQHFGDGTRLSIL.

This sequence joins TRBV12-5 and TRBJ1-3; D is uncertain. Trimming stripped 0 bases from V and 6 bases from J, with 9 bases between. The germline V gene has CDR1 LGHNT and CDR2 FRNRAP. The CDR3 loop spans 14 amino acids. The CDR3 protein is CASGLVTRENTIYF. The CDR3 DNA reads as TGTGCTAGTGGTTTGGTAACGAGGGAAAACACCATATATTTT.

The J gene is TRBJ2-1, the V gene TRBV10-3; a weak D match, TRBD2 (6 bases). This CDR3 is built from 14 residues. CDR1 is ENHRY, CDR2 SYGVKD, per germline. The V gene lost 7 bases and the J gene lost 6 bases, with 16 bases spanning the gap. The DNA of the CDR3 is TGTGCCATCAAACCCGAGGCGGGGTTCAATGAGCAGTTCTTC. This gives the protein CAIKPEAGFNEQFF.

The rearrangement joins TRBV7-8 to TRBJ1-1; 11 bases are shared with TRBD1. The CDR3 totals 16 residues. With 4 bases clipped from V and 5 bases from J, the junction kept 9 bases outside the gene matches. CDR1 is SGHVS and CDR2 is FQNEAQ in the germline V gene. This CDR3 is CASSSRTGGSSTEAFF. The CDR3, as DNA: TGTGCCAGCAGCTCGAGGACAGGGGGCAGCTCAACTGAAGCTTTCTTT.

CDR3: CASSPIRSNTGELFF. As DNA, the CDR3 is TGTGCCAGCTCACCTATCCGCAGCAACACCGGGGAGCTGTTTTTT. The chain recombines TRBV18 with TRBJ2-2; D is uncertain. Germline-derived CDR1 and CDR2 are KGHSH and LQKENI. The CDR3 sequence is 15 residues long. Deletions cut 3 bases from V and 2 bases from J, with 10 bases between.

The chain couples TRBV7-9 to TRBJ1-2, with a possible D match to TRBD1 (5 bases). CDR1 and CDR2 from the germline V gene are SEHNR and FQNEAQ (reference sequence). V was trimmed by 2 bases and J by 4 bases, leaving 17 bases between them. This CDR3 comprises 16 residues. CDR3 residues: CASSLMGTGAGYGYTF. The CDR3 nucleotides read TGTGCCAGCAGCTTAATGGGCACCGGGGCTGGCTATGGCTACACCTTC. The full variable domain, rest sourced from reference TRBV7-9 and TRBJ1-2, is DTGVSQNPRHKITKRGQNVTFRCDPISEHNRLYWYRQTLGQGPEFLTYFQNEAQLEKSRLLSDRFSAERPKGSFSTLEIQRTEQGDSAMYLCASSLMGTGAGYGYTFGSGTRLTVV.

The chain recombines TRBV29-1 with TRBJ1-5; no clear D gene. Trimming pared 0 bases from V and 3 bases from J, leaving 6 bases between. Germline V gene lookup returns CDR1 SQVTM and CDR2 ANQGSEA. CDR3 length equals 13 residues. The CDR3 DNA sequence: TGCAGCGTTGAAGAGGGTTTCAATCAGCCCCAGCATTTT. It translates to CSVEEGFNQPQHF.

This chain uses TRBV5-4 with TRBJ1-2; D unresolved. This CDR3 comprises 13 residues. Per the germline V gene, CDR1 is SGHNT and CDR2 is YYREEE (reference sequence). V was clipped by 0 bases and J by 4 bases, with 7 bases between them. The CDR3 sequence is CASSLGTVYGYTF. In DNA, the CDR3 is TGTGCCAGCAGCTTGGGGACGGTCTATGGCTACACCTTC.

The V call is TRBV18, the J call TRBJ2-1; 11 positions match TRBD2. The V gene end was trimmed by 0 bases and the J gene end by 5 bases; junction bases not matched to a gene: 6. The CDR3 runs 17 residues. CDR1 is KGHSH and CDR2 is LQKENI in the germline V gene. The CDR3 nucleotides read TGTGCCAGCTCACCACCCACTAGCGGGAGTTACCACAATGAGCAGTTCTTC. Encoded protein: CASSPPTSGSYHNEQFF.

V gene TRBV19 combines with J gene TRBJ2-1; D unclear. CDR1 is LNHDA and CDR2 is SQIVND in the germline V gene (reference sequence). The CDR3 totals 12 residues. Deletions cut 3 bases from V and 11 bases from J, with 11 bases between. The CDR3 reads CASSIGWEKQFF. CDR3 DNA sequence: TGTGCCAGTAGTATTGGTTGGGAAAAGCAGTTCTTC.

The chain carries TRBV19 and TRBJ2-5, with 7 nucleotides matching TRBD2. V trimming: 6 bases; J trimming: 5 bases; junction bases outside the gene matches: 15. The CDR3 spans 16 residues. CDR1 is LNHDA, CDR2 SQIVND, per germline (reference sequence). CDR3 region: CASSPLGAGTGETQYF. CDR3 DNA: TGTGCCAGTAGCCCCCTGGGAGCGGGGACGGGGGAGACCCAGTACTTC.

Turning to this clone: The same CDR3 also results from other DNA sequences found in this sample. The chain is built from TRBV18 and TRBJ1-1; D possibly corresponds to TRBD1 (5 bases). V gave up 0 bases and J gave up 0 bases, with 8 bases separating them. This CDR3 spans 15 amino acids. Germline CDR1 and CDR2: KGHSH and LQKENI. This CDR3 reads CASSPPGGLNTEAFF. The DNA for the CDR3 is TGTGCCAGCTCACCACCGGGGGGACTGAACACTGAAGCTTTCTTT.

This clone appeared once. The chain joins TRBV29-1 to TRBJ2-1, with D unresolved. Trimming took off 1 base at V and 6 bases at J, with 4 bases between the two ends. The V gene's germline CDR1 is SQVTM and CDR2 ANQGSEA. The CDR3 spans 11 residues. CDR3 protein: CSVEVSNEQFF. CDR3 coding DNA: TGCAGCGTTGAAGTCAGCAATGAGCAGTTCTTC.

The chain uses TRBV6-5 and TRBJ2-3, with D uncertain. Germline assignment: CDR1 MNHEY and CDR2 SVGAGI. The V gene lost 5 bases and the J gene lost 2 bases, with 5 bases spanning the gap. The CDR3 runs to 12 residues. The CDR3: CASSRLTDTQYF. CDR3 sequence (DNA): TGTGCCAGCAGTCGCCTCACAGATACGCAGTATTTT.

This chain uses TRBV19 with TRBJ2-1, with D possibly called TRBD1 or TRBD2 (5 bases each). CDR1 is LNHDA and CDR2 is SQIVND in the germline V gene (reference sequence). The CDR3 spans 14 residues. V dropped 1 base and J dropped 7 bases, with 11 bases sitting between them. CDR3 sequence: CASSIGGWGNEQFF. The CDR3 region has the DNA TGTGCCAGTAGTATAGGGGGTTGGGGGAATGAGCAGTTCTTC. The variable domain in full, completed from reference TRBV19 and TRBJ2-1, reads DGGITQSPKYLFRKEGQNVTLSCEQNLNHDAMYWYRQDPGQGLRLIYYSQIVNDFQKGDIAEGYSVSREKKESFPLTVTSAQKNPTAFYLCASSIGGWGNEQFFGPGTRLTVL.

The CDR3 is CASKRGPNEKLFF. Here the CDR3 DNA reads TGTGCCAGCAAGAGGGGGCCTAATGAAAAACTGTTTTTT. The chain carries TRBV2 and TRBJ1-4; TRBD1 aligns across 7 bases. V was clipped by 7 bases and J by 3 bases; unmatched bases: 2. This CDR3 is 13 amino acids long. Germline V lookup: CDR1 SNHLY, CDR2 FYNNEI.

This clone was seen once. The chain joins TRBV29-1 to TRBJ2-3, with D hard to call. With 3 bases removed from V and 2 bases from J, the gap between germline ends came to 9 bases. Germline V gene data show CDR1 as SQVTM and CDR2 as ANQGSEA. The CDR3 spans 13 residues. Here the CDR3 DNA reads TGCAGCGTTGATCGGCCAAACACAGATACGCAGTATTTT. Protein: CSVDRPNTDTQYF.

This clone was recorded once. The CDR3 DNA sequence: TGCGCCAGCACCAAGGACAGGGGGGACACCGGGGAGCTGTTTTTT. Its translation: CASTKDRGDTGELFF. The chain carries TRBV10-1 and TRBJ2-2; 10 bases match TRBD1. This CDR3 spans 15 amino acids. Trimming removed 7 bases from V and 3 bases from J; junction bases left unmatched: 5. Germline values: CDR1 WNHNN, CDR2 SYGVQD (reference sequence).

The rearrangement joins TRBV2 to TRBJ2-3; unclear D gene. The CDR3 contains 15 residues. V was trimmed by 5 bases and J by 2 bases, leaving 14 bases between them. Looked up from germline, CDR1 is SNHLY and CDR2 is FYNNEI. CDR3 nucleotide sequence: TGTGCCAGCAGTTATGTGGGTGTAAACACAGATACGCAGTATTTT. Encoded protein: CASSYVGVNTDTQYF. Full variable domain (outside the CDR3, taken from reference TRBV2 and TRBJ2-3): EPEVTQTPSHQVTQMGQEVILRCVPISNHLYFYWYRQILGQKVEFLVSFYNNEISEKSEIFDDQFSVERPDGSNFTLKIRSTKLEDSAMYFCASSYVGVNTDTQYFGPGTRLTVL.